Included here is one T cell receptor (beta chain) sequence, with context. V was trimmed by 3 bases and J by 4 bases, leaving 13 bases between them. The CDR3 is 14 amino acids. Germline CDR1 is MNHNS and CDR2 is SASEGT. This sample stems from a study of T cell responses to AZD1222 COVID-19 vaccine. Sequenced by immunoSEQ multiplex PCR; TCRdb stores in-frame clones only, minus some. This table holds roughly 150,000 clones, roughly 92% found once. This sample comprised peripheral blood, obtained on day 0 of AZD1222 vaccination. This receptor was identified in an adult in good health. The V gene is TRBV6-1, the J gene TRBJ2-7; D possibly matches TRBD1 or TRBD2 (5 bases each). The CDR3 protein is CASSEGPRHYEQYF. The CDR3 DNA reads as TGTGCCAGCAGTGAGGGACCAAGACATTACGAGCAGTACTTC.